One sample yielded the 3 T cell receptor beta chains listed below, sequenced in a study of cytomegalovirus exposure and HLA in healthy donors. In the PCR, 60 Vbeta and 13 Jbeta primers were used. The method was immunoSEQ multiplex PCR; TCRdb's version includes in-frame clones alone and lacks a portion of them. The data contain under 200,000 clones, less than 80% of them singletons. Sequenced material: PBMCs. These receptors were obtained from a woman between 40 and 55 years old in good health and CMV-seronegative.

This rearrangement joins TRBV4-2 to TRBJ2-7; unclear D gene. With 4 bases removed from V and 3 bases from J, the gap between germline ends came to 13 bases. From germline, CDR1 is LGHNA and CDR2 YNFKEQ. This CDR3 comprises 14 residues. CDR3 bases: TGTGCCAGCAGCCCCAATCAGGCCGTCTACGAGCAGTACTTC. Residues: CASSPNQAVYEQYF.

The chain recombines TRBV2 with TRBJ2-3, with 8 bases lining up with TRBD2. Looked up from germline, CDR1 is SNHLY and CDR2 is FYNNEI. The CDR3 consists of 17 residues. J gave up 0 bases and V 6 bases, and 11 bases lay outside the gene matches. The CDR3 region is CASSRRAGELSTDTQYF. The CDR3 coding sequence is TGTGCCAGCAGCCGAAGAGCGGGAGAGCTTAGCACAGATACGCAGTATTTT.

This chain uses TRBV29-1 with TRBJ1-1; TRBD1 aligns across 7 bases. Germline V gene data show CDR1 as SQVTM and CDR2 as ANQGSEA. J lost 4 bases, V lost 5 bases, and 10 bases had no gene match. The CDR3 has 14 residues. CDR3 bases: TGCAGCGTTCCGGGCCAGGGGGATTTCACTGAAGCTTTCTTT. The encoded protein is CSVPGQGDFTEAFF.